A single sample is the source of the 26 T cell receptor beta chains below, sequenced in a study of T cell responses to AZD1222 COVID-19 vaccine. TCRdb's copy holds only in-frame clones and misses some; the assay was immunoSEQ multiplex PCR. The table includes over 65,000 clones, about 90% detected once. This sample comprised peripheral blood, obtained on day 0 of AZD1222 vaccination. All receptors derive from an adult in good health.

This chain links TRBV11-1 with TRBJ2-3, with a tentative D call TRBD1 (5 bases). Deletions cut 6 bases from V and 2 bases from J, with 15 bases between. The length of the CDR3 is 15 residues. The germline V gene encodes CDR1 SGHAT and CDR2 FQDESV (reference sequence). Here the CDR3 DNA reads TGTGCCAGCAGTCCTAGGGGTATTAACACAGATACGCAGTATTTT. Protein product: CASSPRGINTDTQYF.

The V call is TRBV27, the J call TRBJ2-6; 10 bases fit TRBD2. CDR1 is MNHEY and CDR2 is SMNVEV in the germline V gene (reference sequence). The junction had 8 bases not matched to a gene; V was cut back by 3 bases and J by 0 bases. The CDR3 runs to 19 residues. The DNA for the CDR3 is TGTGCCAGCAGTTTTCGAGGACTAGCGGACTTCTCTGGGGCCAACGTCCTGACTTTC. This translates into CASSFRGLADFSGANVLTF.

The chain joins TRBV3-1 (or the pseudogene TRBV3-2) to TRBJ2-4, with no clear D. This CDR3 contains 14 residues. Germline V gene lookup returns CDR1 LGHDT and CDR2 YNNKEL (reference sequence). V was shortened by 1 base and J by 0 bases, with 4 bases between the two germline ends. CDR3 sequence: CASSQVEAKNIQYF. Written as DNA, the CDR3 is TGTGCCAGCAGCCAAGTAGAAGCCAAAAACATTCAGTACTTC.

The genes are TRBV14 and TRBJ2-5, with D possibly matching TRBD1 (6 bases). The CDR3 has 15 residues. V shed 0 bases and J shed 1 base, with 9 bases lying between them. CDR1 and CDR2 from the germline V gene are SGHDN and FVKESK. CDR3 sequence (DNA): TGTGCCAGCAGCCAAGAATGGGGGCTCCAAGAGACCCAGTACTTC. Protein sequence: CASSQEWGLQETQYF.

The rearrangement uses TRBV30 and TRBJ1-1, with 10 positions matching TRBD1. V lost 4 bases and J lost 5; bases outside the gene matches: 4. In germline, CDR1 is GTSNPN, CDR2 SVGIG (reference sequence). CDR3 length: 13 residues. Here the CDR3 reads CAWMTGGPTEAFF. The CDR3 DNA sequence: TGTGCCTGGATGACAGGGGGCCCAACTGAAGCTTTCTTT.

CDR3 nucleotides: TGTGCCACCAGCAGAAACACTGAAGCTTTCTTT. Its translation is CATSRNTEAFF. The chain links TRBV15 to TRBJ1-1; D is unresolved. Trimming removed 2 bases at V and 2 bases at J, with 0 bases between. CDR1 and CDR2 (germline): LNHNV, YYDKDF (reference sequence). The CDR3 has 11 amino acids.

The rearrangement links TRBV6-5 to TRBJ1-1; D not resolved. Deletions cut 8 bases from V and 11 bases from J, with 15 bases between. Germline CDR1 and CDR2: MNHEY and SVGAGI. The CDR3 runs 11 residues. Here the CDR3 reads CASGTEVSAFF. Here the CDR3 DNA reads TGTGCCAGCGGCACGGAGGTATCTGCTTTCTTT.

The J gene is TRBJ2-1, the V gene TRBV24-1; TRBD2 aligns across 7 bases. With 4 bases clipped from V and 13 bases from J, the junction kept 3 bases outside the gene matches. CDR1 KGHDR and CDR2 SFDVKD come from the germline V gene. The CDR3 spans 11 residues. CDR3 residues: CATSDGAGQFF. For the CDR3, the DNA is TGTGCCACCAGTGACGGAGCGGGACAGTTCTTC.

In its sample, this clone was seen a few times. The chain joins TRBV7-3 to TRBJ1-2, with a possible D match to TRBD1 (5 bases). Germline V gene data show CDR1 as SGHTA and CDR2 as FQGTGA. The CDR3 runs 13 residues. Trimming removed 3 bases at V and 4 bases at J, with 9 bases between. The CDR3 DNA is TGTGCCAGCAGCTTGGGACTGTCCTATGGCTACACCTTC. It specifies CASSLGLSYGYTF.

This clone occurred once. The chain joins TRBV19 to TRBJ1-5, with TRBD1 matching 7 bases. J gave up 0 bases and V 5 bases, and 4 bases lay outside the gene matches. The germline gives CDR1 LNHDA, CDR2 SQIVND (reference sequence). The CDR3 runs 15 residues. CDR3: CASSGGQLSNQPQHF. CDR3 nucleotides: TGTGCCAGTAGTGGGGGACAGCTTAGCAATCAGCCCCAGCATTTT.

The genes are TRBV11-2 and TRBJ1-6; a possible D gene is TRBD1 (6 bases). In germline, CDR1 is SGHAT, CDR2 FQNNGV. Trimming took off 5 bases at V and 11 bases at J, with 19 bases between the two ends. CDR3 length: 15 amino acids. The CDR3 spells CASSPGQRFWAPLHF. As DNA, the CDR3 is TGTGCCAGCAGCCCGGGACAAAGGTTTTGGGCACCCCTCCACTTT.

The chain couples TRBV27 to TRBJ1-5; no clear D gene. Trimming cost V 1 base and J 1 base, with 5 bases left between them. CDR3 length: 14 amino acids. CDR1 is MNHEY and CDR2 is SMNVEV in the germline V gene (reference sequence). CDR3 sequence (DNA): TGTGCCAGCAGTTTATACAAGAGCAATCAGCCCCAGCATTTT. It encodes CASSLYKSNQPQHF.

The J gene is TRBJ2-7, the V gene TRBV5-1; TRBD1 matches 9 bases. There are 15 residues in the CDR3. In germline, CDR1 is SGHRS, CDR2 YFSETQ. The trim removed 2 bases at V and 3 bases at J, leaving 6 bases unmatched. As DNA, the CDR3 is TGCGCCAGCAGCTTACAGGGGGCGTACGGCTACGAGCAGTACTTC. Protein product: CASSLQGAYGYEQYF. The full variable domain, its missing parts supplied by reference TRBV5-1 and TRBJ2-7, is KAGVTQTPRYLIKTRGQQVTLSCSPISGHRSVSWYQQTPGQGLQFLFEYFSETQRNKGNFPGRFSGRQFSNSRSEMNVSTLELGDSALYLCASSLQGAYGYEQYFGPGTRLTVT.

Concerning this clone itself: Other DNA sequences in this specimen translate into the identical CDR3. V is TRBV29-1 and J is TRBJ2-1, with TRBD2 identical over 7 bases. The CDR3 is 14 residues long. V lost 6 bases to trimming and J lost 1 base; unmatched junction nucleotides: 6. Germline V lookup: CDR1 SQVTM, CDR2 ANQGSEA. For the CDR3, the DNA is TGCAGCGTGGCGGGCGGGAGTTCCTACAATGAGCAGTTCTTC. Its translation: CSVAGGSSYNEQFF.

The V call is TRBV27, the J call TRBJ1-2, with a possible D match to TRBD1 (6 bases). Trimming cost V 2 bases and J 2 bases, with 15 bases left between them. The germline gives CDR1 MNHEY, CDR2 SMNVEV (reference sequence). This CDR3 has 16 amino acids. This CDR3 reads CASSLREVGGNYGYTF. The CDR3 nucleotides read TGTGCCAGCAGTTTACGTGAGGTAGGGGGGAACTATGGCTACACCTTC.

This chain uses TRBV28 with TRBJ1-1, with 7 nucleotides matching TRBD1. The germline CDR1 and CDR2 sequences are MDHEN and SYDVKM. After removal of 6 bases from V and 0 bases from J, the junction contained 10 bases not matched to a gene. The CDR3 is 16 residues long. The CDR3 is CASSQPGQPMNTEAFF. As DNA, the CDR3 is TGTGCCAGCAGCCAACCGGGACAGCCGATGAACACTGAAGCTTTCTTT.

The chain joins TRBV5-1 to TRBJ2-3; 11 bases fit TRBD2. Germline CDR1 SGHRS, CDR2 YFSETQ. This CDR3 is 16 amino acids long. J lost 2 bases, V lost 4 bases, and 6 bases had no gene match. CDR3 nucleotide sequence: TGCGCCAGCAGCCCCGGGACTAGCGGCTCCACAGATACGCAGTATTTT. Translated: CASSPGTSGSTDTQYF.

The chain is built from TRBV10-3 and TRBJ2-3; 11 bases are shared with TRBD2. There are 15 residues in the CDR3. Germline CDR1 is ENHRY and CDR2 is SYGVKD. V was pared by 3 bases and J by 5 bases, with 4 bases of the junction left unmatched. CDR3 nucleotides: TGTGCCATCAGTGATCTAGCGGGAGGATTAGATACGCAGTATTTT. It is translated as CAISDLAGGLDTQYF.

This clone was seen a few times. The chain uses TRBV30 and TRBJ1-2; D unclear. This CDR3 is built from 14 residues. V was trimmed by 3 bases and J by 0 bases, leaving 11 bases between them. Germline-derived CDR1 and CDR2 are GTSNPN and SVGIG (reference sequence). CDR3 sequence (DNA): TGTGCCTGGAGCCCCCCCCTAGCTAACTATGGCTACACCTTC. Protein sequence: CAWSPPLANYGYTF.

The chain joins TRBV4-1 to TRBJ1-1, with D unclear. Germline V CDR1 and CDR2: MGHRA, YSYEKL. The ends were cut back, 1 base at V and 1 base at J, with 19 bases in the middle. The CDR3 length is 18 residues. The CDR3 DNA sequence: TGCGCCAGCAGCCAAGGGTCGCTGGCCCGAGGTGGGAACACTGAAGCTTTCTTT. Its translation is CASSQGSLARGGNTEAFF.

This chain links TRBV19 with TRBJ2-6; 8 nucleotides line up with TRBD2. V shed 5 bases, J shed 4 bases, and the junction held 7 bases outside the gene matches. The CDR3 sequence is 16 residues long. The germline V gene has CDR1 LNHDA and CDR2 SQIVND (reference sequence). CDR3 sequence reads: CASSPTGGVGANVLTF. In DNA form, the CDR3 reads TGTGCCAGTAGTCCGACCGGGGGGGTCGGGGCCAACGTCCTGACTTTC.

The chain uses TRBV10-2 and TRBJ2-5; D remains ambiguous. Germline V CDR1 and CDR2: WSHSY, SAAADI. V lost 2 bases, J lost 5 bases, and 6 bases lay in between. The CDR3 loop spans 12 amino acids. CDR3 nucleotides: TGCGCCAGCAGTGAGCCCGGGGAGACCCAGTACTTC. The encoded protein is CASSEPGETQYF.

V gene TRBV3-1 (or the pseudogene TRBV3-2) combines with J gene TRBJ1-4; 7 positions agree with TRBD1. V gave up 0 bases and J gave up 4 bases; unmatched junction bases: 5. Germline loops: CDR1 LGHDT, CDR2 YNNKEL (reference sequence). The CDR3 contains 16 residues. Written as DNA, the CDR3 is TGTGCCAGCAGCCAAGATCCGGCAGGGGGTAATGAAAAACTGTTTTTT. It is translated as CASSQDPAGGNEKLFF.

The V call is TRBV5-1, the J call TRBJ2-3; 11 nucleotides match TRBD1. The CDR3 contains 16 residues. Germline CDR1 SGHRS, CDR2 YFSETQ. V lost 4 bases and J lost 1; bases outside the gene matches: 5. The CDR3 DNA reads TGCGCCAGCAGCCTTGGACAGGGGGCTCGCACAGATACGCAGTATTTT. Its protein is CASSLGQGARTDTQYF.

The rearrangement joins TRBV11-1 to TRBJ2-2, with D unclear. CDR3 length: 14 residues. The ends were cut back, 10 bases at V and 1 base at J, with 13 bases in the middle. CDR1 and CDR2 from the germline V gene are SGHAT and FQDESV (reference sequence). The DNA of the CDR3 is TGTGCCACCTCCGCCCAGCGGAACACCGGGGAGCTGTTTTTT. It specifies CATSAQRNTGELFF.

The chain links TRBV27 to TRBJ2-5; 10 nucleotides agree with TRBD1. The J segment lost 5 bases and the V segment lost 1 base, leaving 4 bases of the junction unmatched. From germline, CDR1 is MNHEY and CDR2 SMNVEV (reference sequence). The CDR3 contains 15 residues. The CDR3 region has the DNA TGTGCCAGCAGTTTATTGGGACAGGGGTCGGAGACCCAGTACTTC. It is translated as CASSLLGQGSETQYF.